This TCR beta chain was identified during a study of blood T cell repertoires in COVID-19. Study in general: Researchers got acute and convalescent COVID-19 samples from the United States, Italy and Spain. From T cells, B-cell-depleted T cells, or PBMCs came the material, which was cDNA or gDNA.

Methods used by the authors: Amplification of reference gene primers provided the estimated nucleated cell counts. Profiled with immunoSEQ multiplex PCR; TCRdb holds only in-frame clones, not every one. D and trimming were read from the DNA, whereas the V and J calls and clone size are those reported in that table. The repertoire holds approximately 290,000 clones, with around 85% as singletons. Looked up from germline, CDR1 is MDHEN and CDR2 is SYDVKM. This CDR3 has 17 residues. The junction had 10 bases not matched to a gene; V was cut back by 6 bases and J by 0 bases. This TCR was sampled from a human donor with COVID-19, enrolled during active disease. The donor label of this sample is uncertain. J is TRBJ1-3 and V is TRBV28, with 8 bases aligning to TRBD1. The sample comprised peripheral blood. CDR3 DNA: TGTGCCAGCAGCCTACTGGGACAGGTTTACTCTGGAAACACCATATATTTT. Translated, it gives CASSLLGQVYSGNTIYF.